The 27 T cell receptor beta chains reported below all come from one sample, sequenced in a study of beta chain features in type 1 diabetes. Study results and caveats: Across all four CD4+ subsets, people with type 1 diabetes showed modestly shorter TCRB CDR3s.

No antigen has been assigned to these receptors. Every bit of the isolated RNA underwent reverse transcription, so sequencing read expressed TCRB transcripts. Clones were sequenced by immunoSEQ multiplex PCR, and TCRdb holds only the in-frame ones, with some missing. The table lists approximately 270,000 clones, roughly an eighth of them singletons. Sequencing was performed on naive CD4+ T cells from blood. These receptors were collected from a young man with type 1 diabetes.

A few counts support this clone. The chain recombines TRBV11-2 with TRBJ2-3; 9 nucleotides align to TRBD1. CDR1 is SGHAT and CDR2 is FQNNGV in the germline V gene. Unmatched junction bases numbered 11, after V lost 3 bases and J lost 7 bases. This CDR3 is built from 16 residues. CDR3 sequence (DNA): TGTGCCAGCAGCTTTGAATCGAACAGGGGGCTGAATACGCAGTATTTT. Translating gives CASSFESNRGLNTQYF.

In this sample, this clone turned up a few times. V gene TRBV5-1 combines with J gene TRBJ2-5, with 9 bases fitting TRBD1. V shed 5 bases, J shed 2 bases, and the junction held 10 bases outside the gene matches. There are 16 residues in the CDR3. The V gene's germline CDR1 is SGHRS and CDR2 YFSETQ. CDR3 loop: CASSTGQGLQQETQYF. For the CDR3, the DNA is TGCGCCAGCAGTACCGGACAGGGGTTACAACAAGAGACCCAGTACTTC.

This clone was seen only a few times. The chain uses TRBV18 and TRBJ2-5; 9 bases map to TRBD1. The CDR3 spans 16 residues. Germline V gene sequence: CDR1 KGHSH, CDR2 LQKENI. V shed 3 bases and J 1 base; nucleotides not matched to a gene: 6. CDR3 in amino acids: CASSPGPGQGQETQYF. In DNA, the CDR3 is TGTGCCAGCTCACCCGGCCCGGGACAGGGCCAAGAGACCCAGTACTTC.

This clone has more than one count but fewer than ten. This chain uses TRBV7-3 with TRBJ2-5; D is possibly TRBD2 (6 bases). V gave up 4 bases and J gave up 5 bases, with 20 bases separating them. The CDR3 sequence is 16 residues long. Germline V gives CDR1 SGHTA, CDR2 FQGTGA. Here the CDR3 reads CASSSRAGGSTETQYF. The CDR3 coding sequence is TGTGCCAGCAGCTCGCGAGCGGGTGGCTCCACCGAGACCCAGTACTTC.

The rearrangement joins TRBV6-5 to TRBJ1-1, with D uncertain. Germline assignment: CDR1 MNHEY and CDR2 SVGAGI. Trimming cost V 0 bases and J 1 base, with 9 bases left between them. The CDR3 spans 15 residues. CDR3 sequence: CASSYSRRGNTEAFF. The DNA for the CDR3 is TGTGCCAGCAGTTACTCGAGACGGGGGAACACTGAAGCTTTCTTT.

This clone was detected only a few times. Other DNA sequences in this sample translate to the same CDR3. The chain carries TRBV9 and TRBJ2-6, with a weak D call TRBD1 (5 bases). The CDR3 runs to 15 residues. Germline V lookup: CDR1 SGDLS, CDR2 YYNGEE. The V end was cut by 1 base, the J end by 1 base, with 6 bases between. This chain's CDR3 is CASSVSGSGANVLTF. The DNA for the CDR3 is TGTGCCAGCAGCGTATCAGGGTCTGGGGCCAACGTCCTGACTTTC.

This clone showed up just a few times. This chain connects TRBV4-3 to TRBJ2-3; 7 nucleotides line up with TRBD1. Germline V gene sequence: CDR1 LGHNA, CDR2 YSLEER. The CDR3 runs to 15 residues. The ends lost 1 base at V and 3 bases at J; junction bases unmatched: 4. The CDR3 region is CASSQGQGRTDTQYF. In DNA, the CDR3 is TGCGCCAGCAGCCAAGGACAGGGCAGAACAGATACGCAGTATTTT.

This clone has more than one count but fewer than ten. The chain uses TRBV5-1 and TRBJ1-2; 8 bases agree with TRBD1. The CDR3 consists of 15 residues. The junction had 11 bases not matched to a gene; V was cut back by 3 bases and J by 7 bases. Per germline, CDR1 SGHRS and CDR2 YFSETQ. CDR3 DNA: TGCGCCAGCAGCTCGCTAGGACAGGGTTTAATTGGCTACACCTTC. Translation gives CASSSLGQGLIGYTF.

The gene calls are TRBV4-2 and TRBJ2-3; D unresolved. Germline V gene sequence: CDR1 LGHNA, CDR2 YNFKEQ. The ends were cut back, 5 bases at V and 0 bases at J, with 3 bases in the middle. The CDR3 spans 12 residues. The CDR3: CASSTSTDTQYF. The DNA for the CDR3 is TGTGCCAGCAGCACTAGCACAGATACGCAGTATTTT.

The chain employs TRBV19 and TRBJ1-1; D ambiguous. Per germline, CDR1 LNHDA and CDR2 SQIVND (reference sequence). The CDR3 sequence is 15 residues long. V was clipped by 1 base and J by 1 base, with 10 bases between them. This chain's CDR3 is CASSIVSVPNTEAFF. Written as DNA, the CDR3 is TGTGCCAGTAGTATAGTATCAGTGCCGAACACTGAAGCTTTCTTT.

The sample holds a few counts of this clone. The chain is built from TRBV7-3 and TRBJ2-5; D not certain. Trimming took off 6 bases at V and 2 bases at J, with 10 bases between the two ends. Germline CDR1 reads SGHTA; CDR2 reads FQGTGA. CDR3 length: 13 residues. CDR3 nucleotides: TGTGCCAGCAGACTTACAGCACAAGAGACCCAGTACTTC. Its protein product is CASRLTAQETQYF.

The chain employs TRBV13 and TRBJ2-1; tentative D call: TRBD2 (7 bases). This CDR3 has 15 residues. Germline V gene lookup returns CDR1 PRHDT and CDR2 FYEKMQ (reference sequence). V lost 4 bases and J 6 bases, leaving 16 bases between the germline ends. CDR3 in DNA: TGTGCCAGCAGCTCCAGGGGATGGGGGGGCAATGAGCAGTTCTTC. This sequence encodes CASSSRGWGGNEQFF.

This clone was picked up a small number of times. The rearrangement joins TRBV10-3 to TRBJ2-5, with 7 positions matching TRBD2. V was clipped by 9 bases and J by 1 base; unmatched bases: 2. This CDR3 is 12 amino acids long. CDR1 is ENHRY, CDR2 SYGVKD, per germline. This CDR3 is CAIGGGQETQYF. DNA for the CDR3: TGTGCCATTGGCGGGGGCCAAGAGACCCAGTACTTC.

This clone was picked up a small number of times. The chain links TRBV7-9 to TRBJ2-2; TRBD2 aligns across 9 bases. CDR1 and CDR2 from the germline V gene are SEHNR and FQNEAQ (reference sequence). This CDR3 has 15 residues. The V and J ends lost 5 bases and 4 bases, in that order; junction bases with no gene match: 5. Written as DNA, the CDR3 is TGTGCCAGCAGCATCGGGACTAGCAGCACCGGGGAGCTGTTTTTT. Translated: CASSIGTSSTGELFF.

The V and J genes are TRBV7-3 and TRBJ1-1, with TRBD1 matching 8 bases. The V gene end was trimmed by 5 bases and the J gene end by 3 bases; junction bases not matched to a gene: 8. This CDR3 contains 15 residues. Germline loops: CDR1 SGHTA, CDR2 FQGTGA. The CDR3 spells CASSAGQGRYTEAFF. The DNA for the CDR3 is TGTGCCAGCAGCGCCGGACAGGGAAGGTACACTGAAGCTTTCTTT. The complete variable domain, with remaining parts taken from reference TRBV7-3 and TRBJ1-1, reads GAGVSQTPSNKVTEKGKYVELRCDPISGHTALYWYRQSLGQGPEFLIYFQGTGAADDSGLPNDRFFAVRPEGSVSTLKIQRTERGDSAVYLCASSAGQGRYTEAFFGQGTRLTVV.

This clone has a handful of counts. V and J are TRBV4-3 and TRBJ2-1, with TRBD2 as a possible D gene (5 bases). This CDR3 is built from 17 residues. Germline V gene data show CDR1 as LGHNA and CDR2 as YSLEER. V was pared by 0 bases and J by 5 bases, with 17 bases between. CDR3 region: CASSQDTAIPGNNEQFF. The CDR3 DNA reads TGCGCCAGCAGCCAAGATACCGCCATTCCGGGAAACAATGAGCAGTTCTTC.

The chain recombines TRBV19 with TRBJ1-5, with 7 positions matching TRBD1. The CDR3 extends over 13 amino acids. V shed 7 bases, J shed 2 bases, and the junction held 2 bases outside the gene matches. The germline V gene encodes CDR1 LNHDA and CDR2 SQIVND (reference sequence). The CDR3 nucleotides are TGTGCCAGTACCGGGACAGGCAATCAGCCCCAGCATTTT. Protein sequence: CASTGTGNQPQHF.

This clone was seen a few times. J is TRBJ2-5 and V is TRBV18; 13 bases match TRBD2. Trimming removed 3 bases from V and 1 base from J; junction bases left unmatched: 5. This CDR3 is built from 17 residues. In germline, CDR1 is KGHSH, CDR2 LQKENI. The CDR3 DNA sequence: TGTGCCAGCTCACCCTCGGGACTAGCGGGATTCCAAGAGACCCAGTACTTC. Translation gives CASSPSGLAGFQETQYF.

Ten or more counts support this clone. The rearrangement uses TRBV30 and TRBJ1-2, with D maybe TRBD1 (6 bases). Germline CDR1 reads GTSNPN; CDR2 reads SVGIG (reference sequence). The CDR3 length is 11 residues. V lost 4 bases to trimming and J lost 9 bases, with 12 bases between them. This CDR3 is CAWTTGTSYTF. CDR3 coding DNA: TGTGCCTGGACAACAGGGACGAGCTACACCTTC.

The CDR3 sequence is CASSSRLAVYEQYF. DNA for the CDR3: TGTGCCAGCAGCTCCCGATTAGCCGTCTACGAGCAGTACTTC. This chain joins TRBV5-4 and TRBJ2-7, with D unclear. V lost 3 bases and J lost 3, with 13 bases in between. The CDR3 sequence is 14 residues long. Per germline, CDR1 SGHNT and CDR2 YYREEE (reference sequence).

The sample holds a few counts of this clone. This chain joins TRBV2 and TRBJ1-2, with D perhaps TRBD1 (6 bases). The V end lost 10 bases, the J end lost 4 bases, and 10 bases lay between the germline ends. The CDR3 covers 11 residues. Germline lookup yields CDR1 SNHLY and CDR2 FYNNEI. CDR3 sequence (DNA): TGTGCCACAGGGGATCTCTATGGCTACACCTTC. Translation: CATGDLYGYTF.

This clone has more than one count but fewer than ten. The chain couples TRBV5-4 to TRBJ2-7, with 10 bases fitting TRBD2. The CDR3 contains 15 residues. The V segment lost 2 bases and the J segment 2 bases; nucleotides outside the gene matches: 4. The germline V gene encodes CDR1 SGHNT and CDR2 YYREEE (reference sequence). CDR3 in DNA: TGTGCCAGCAGCTTCGGGACTAGCGCTACCTACGAGCAGTACTTC. Residues: CASSFGTSATYEQYF.

V gene TRBV7-9 combines with J gene TRBJ2-7; D possibly corresponds to TRBD2 (6 bases). This CDR3 comprises 13 residues. Trimming took off 3 bases at V and 6 bases at J, with 12 bases between the two ends. Germline CDR1 reads SEHNR; CDR2 reads FQNEAQ (reference sequence). CDR3 region: CASSLLEGSEQYF. CDR3 bases: TGTGCCAGCAGCTTGCTGGAGGGGAGCGAGCAGTACTTC.

V usage is TRBV5-5 and J usage is TRBJ2-7; 7 nucleotides match TRBD1. The length of the CDR3 is 15 residues. V was pared by 4 bases and J by 0 bases, with 7 bases of the junction left unmatched. The germline CDR1 and CDR2 sequences are SGHKS and YYEKEE (reference sequence). CDR3 nucleotide sequence: TGTGCCAGCAGCCGGCAGCCAGGGGGCTCCTACGAGCAGTACTTC. Its translation is CASSRQPGGSYEQYF. Full variable domain (outside the CDR3, taken from reference TRBV5-5 and TRBJ2-7): DAGVTQSPTHLIKTRGQQVTLRCSPISGHKSVSWYQQVLGQGPQFIFQYYEKEERGRGNFPDRFSARQFPNYSSELNVNALLLGDSALYLCASSRQPGGSYEQYFGPGTRLTVT.

In this sample, this clone turned up a few times. The V call is TRBV7-2, the J call TRBJ2-5, with D possibly TRBD2 on 5 matching bases. The germline CDR1 and CDR2 sequences are SGHTA and FQGNSA. The CDR3 has 15 residues. V lost 5 bases to trimming and J lost 3 bases, with 16 bases between them. CDR3 in amino acids: CASSPLGIPEETQYF. The CDR3 coding sequence is TGTGCCAGCAGCCCCCTCGGGATACCGGAAGAGACCCAGTACTTC. Complete variable domain (other parts from reference TRBV7-2 and TRBJ2-5): GAGVSQSPSNKVTEKGKDVELRCDPISGHTALYWYRQSLGQGLEFLIYFQGNSAPDKSGLPSDRFSAERTGGSVSTLTIQRTQQEDSAVYLCASSPLGIPEETQYFGPGTRLLVL.

CDR3 DNA sequence: TGTGCCAGCAGCCAAGCCAATCAGGGACTAGTCCAAGAGACCCAGTACTTC. Protein product: CASSQANQGLVQETQYF. The V call is TRBV4-2, the J call TRBJ2-5; 8 positions match TRBD2. This CDR3 comprises 17 residues. With V trimmed by 1 base and J by 1 base, 8 bases remained unmatched. CDR1 is LGHNA, CDR2 YNFKEQ, per germline.

This clone was observed a few times. The CDR3 loop reads CASTGLAGGNEQFF. As DNA, the CDR3 is TGCGCCAGCACAGGACTAGCGGGAGGGAACGAGCAGTTCTTC. The V and J genes are TRBV5-1 and TRBJ2-1; 15 nucleotides align to TRBD2. The CDR3 runs to 14 residues. V lost 6 bases and J lost 10; bases outside the gene matches: 5. Germline CDR1 is SGHRS and CDR2 is YFSETQ.